Presented here are 31 T cell receptor beta chains from one specimen sequenced in a study of cytomegalovirus exposure and HLA in healthy donors. Here immunoSEQ multiplex PCR was the method, and the copy in TCRdb shows in-frame clones only, minus some. The sample lists 100,000 to 150,000 clones, approximately 89% seen once, with 1% to 1.5% in the top ten. The sequenced sample was PBMCs. Receptor source: a woman between 18 and 29 years old in good health and CMV-seronegative.

This chain uses TRBV15 with TRBJ2-6; D is perhaps TRBD1 (6 bases). The V gene lost 3 bases and the J gene lost 0 bases, with 18 bases spanning the gap. The CDR3 consists of 19 residues. CDR1 is LNHNV, CDR2 YYDKDF, per germline (reference sequence). CDR3 bases: TGTGCCACCAGCAGGAGAACGGGAAGGGGGTACTCTGGGGCCAACGTCCTGACTTTC. Residues: CATSRRTGRGYSGANVLTF.

The gene calls are TRBV5-6 and TRBJ1-5; D possibly corresponds to TRBD1 (5 bases). The V gene lost 3 bases and the J gene lost 6 bases, with 13 bases spanning the gap. Germline V gene data show CDR1 as SGHDT and CDR2 as YYEEEE. The CDR3 runs 14 residues. The CDR3 DNA sequence: TGTGCCAGCAGCTCCACACAGGTGGCTCAGCCCCAGCATTTT. Translating it yields CASSSTQVAQPQHF.

The chain joins TRBV9 to TRBJ2-1, with 7 positions matching TRBD2. V lost 6 bases to trimming and J lost 7 bases; unmatched junction nucleotides: 10. CDR3 size: 14 residues. Germline V lookup: CDR1 SGDLS, CDR2 YYNGEE. CDR3 nucleotide sequence: TGTGCCAGCAACCCCTGGGAGGGCTGGAATGAGCAGTTCTTC. Amino acid sequence: CASNPWEGWNEQFF.

The CDR3 sequence: CASSVNRGLNEKLFF. DNA for the CDR3: TGTGCCAGCAGCGTAAACAGGGGCCTCAATGAAAAACTGTTTTTT. The chain joins TRBV9 to TRBJ1-4, with 7 bases fitting TRBD1. Germline-derived CDR1 and CDR2 are SGDLS and YYNGEE. CDR3 length: 15 residues. Trimming removed 1 base from V and 5 bases from J; junction bases left unmatched: 5.

The chain uses TRBV4-2 and TRBJ2-5; TRBD1 matches at 9 bases. Per the germline V gene, CDR1 is LGHNA and CDR2 is YNFKEQ. The CDR3 spans 17 residues. V gave up 2 bases and J gave up 5 bases; unmatched junction bases: 12. The CDR3 loop is CASSQNGVGQGLETQYF. CDR3 DNA sequence: TGTGCCAGCAGCCAAAACGGGGTGGGACAGGGATTGGAGACCCAGTACTTC.

The genes are TRBV5-1 and TRBJ2-3; unclear D gene. CDR1 SGHRS and CDR2 YFSETQ come from the germline V gene. V was trimmed by 0 bases and J by 6 bases, leaving 2 bases between them. The CDR3 sequence is 11 residues long. The CDR3 bases are TGCGCCAGCAGCTTGGCGGATACGCAGTATTTT. Amino acid sequence: CASSLADTQYF.

V and J are TRBV6-5 and TRBJ1-1; a weak D match, TRBD1 (6 bases). Germline assignment: CDR1 MNHEY and CDR2 SVGAGI. There are 14 residues in the CDR3. Deletions cut 4 bases from V and 3 bases from J, with 12 bases between. In DNA form, the CDR3 reads TGTGCCAGCAGTTCCCTAGGACAGTACACTGAAGCTTTCTTT. This codes for CASSSLGQYTEAFF.

This clone has just a few counts. This chain joins TRBV21-1 and TRBJ2-7; TRBD1 is taken as the D call from the table, unchecked against the DNA. TRBV21-1 is a recognized pseudogene. The CDR3 loop spans 15 amino acids. The CDR3 DNA reads TGTGCCAGCAGCACCCGAGGACAAAGGGGCTACGAGCAGTACTTC. Translating it yields CASSTRGQRGYEQYF.

This rearrangement joins TRBV4-1 to TRBJ2-2, with a tentative D call TRBD1 (6 bases). In germline, CDR1 is MGHRA, CDR2 YSYEKL. The V gene lost 4 bases and the J gene lost 4 bases, with 13 bases spanning the gap. The CDR3 is made up of 15 amino acids. CDR3 amino acids: CASSPSGAATGELFF. CDR3 coding DNA: TGCGCCAGCAGCCCATCAGGGGCGGCCACCGGGGAGCTGTTTTTT.

This clone showed up just a few times. The chain employs TRBV2 and TRBJ2-5; unclear D gene. Trimming removed 7 bases at V and 5 bases at J, with 17 bases between. This CDR3 is 14 amino acids long. Germline CDR1 reads SNHLY; CDR2 reads FYNNEI. The CDR3 reads CASIFSNNGETQYF. The CDR3 coding sequence is TGTGCCAGCATCTTTAGCAACAACGGGGAGACCCAGTACTTC.

This clone was detected only once. The chain uses TRBV6-1 and TRBJ2-1, with D tentatively TRBD2 (6 bases). V dropped 8 bases and J dropped 6 bases, with 14 bases sitting between them. The CDR3 contains 13 residues. Germline CDR1 is MNHNS and CDR2 is SASEGT. CDR3 DNA: TGTGCCAGCCGGAGTGGGGGAGGCAATGAGCAGTTCTTC. The encoded protein is CASRSGGGNEQFF.

The V call is TRBV4-1, the J call TRBJ1-4, with a weak D call TRBD1 (5 bases). With 4 bases removed from V and 6 bases from J, the gap between germline ends came to 18 bases. The V gene's germline CDR1 is MGHRA and CDR2 YSYEKL. CDR3 size: 16 residues. CDR3 loop: CASSRSREGLHEKLFF. The CDR3 coding sequence is TGCGCCAGCAGCCGCTCTCGGGAGGGGCTTCATGAAAAACTGTTTTTT.

The J gene is TRBJ1-1, the V gene TRBV27; 7 nucleotides line up with TRBD1. The CDR3 totals 15 residues. V dropped 7 bases and J dropped 2; count of bases not matched to a gene: 10. The V gene's germline CDR1 is MNHEY and CDR2 SMNVEV (reference sequence). The CDR3 region has the DNA TGTGCCAGCAAACTGAGACAGGGACGTAACACTGAAGCTTTCTTT. Translation: CASKLRQGRNTEAFF.

This chain links TRBV10-2 with TRBJ2-7; no firm D call. The V end lost 4 bases, the J end lost 3 bases, and 10 bases lay between the germline ends. CDR1 is WSHSY, CDR2 SAAADI, per germline. The CDR3 consists of 13 residues. CDR3 DNA sequence: TGCGCCAGCAGTGCAAACCGGTACTACGAGCAGTACTTC. Translating gives CASSANRYYEQYF.

The chain carries TRBV27 and TRBJ2-1, with D perhaps TRBD1 (6 bases). Germline V gives CDR1 MNHEY, CDR2 SMNVEV (reference sequence). The CDR3 has 14 residues. Deletions cut 6 bases from V and 4 bases from J, with 13 bases between. The CDR3 sequence is CASSQGTVYNEQFF. CDR3 in DNA: TGTGCCAGCAGCCAGGGGACGGTATACAATGAGCAGTTCTTC.

The rearrangement uses TRBV5-1 and TRBJ1-1, with 8 positions matching TRBD1. Germline V gene data show CDR1 as SGHRS and CDR2 as YFSETQ. V was pared by 4 bases and J by 7 bases, with 9 bases of the junction left unmatched. CDR3 size: 14 residues. For the CDR3, the DNA is TGCGCCAGCAGCCGTGAGGGACAGGATTTTGAAGCTTTCTTT. Amino acids: CASSREGQDFEAFF.

The chain combines TRBV5-4 with TRBJ2-4, with 8 bases lining up with TRBD2. Looked up from germline, CDR1 is SGHNT and CDR2 is YYREEE (reference sequence). J lost 5 bases, V lost 7 bases, and 5 bases had no gene match. This CDR3 region has 13 residues. CDR3 protein: CASYVAGQNIQYF. The CDR3 DNA reads as TGTGCCAGCTACGTAGCGGGGCAAAACATTCAGTACTTC.

The rearrangement uses TRBV9 and TRBJ2-1; no firm D call. Trimming shortened V by 0 bases and J by 10 bases, and 8 bases separated the two germline ends. Germline V gene sequence: CDR1 SGDLS, CDR2 YYNGEE. The CDR3 is 12 residues long. The CDR3 loop is CASSVGAAEQFF. DNA of the CDR3: TGTGCCAGCAGCGTAGGGGCAGCCGAGCAGTTCTTC.

The chain has TRBV6-5 and TRBJ1-2; 7 nucleotides agree with TRBD1. Germline loops: CDR1 MNHEY, CDR2 SVGAGI. Germline trimming cut 6 bases from V and 2 bases from J; bases unmatched to any gene: 6. The length of the CDR3 is 14 residues. CDR3 nucleotides: TGTGCCAGCAGAACCGGACAGGCAAACTATGGCTACACCTTC. Encoded protein: CASRTGQANYGYTF.

The chain employs TRBV7-8 and TRBJ1-1, with TRBD1 matching over 10 bases. The CDR3 runs to 16 residues. CDR1 and CDR2 from the germline V gene are SGHVS and FQNEAQ. The V segment lost 5 bases and the J segment 4 bases; nucleotides outside the gene matches: 10. The CDR3 loop reads CASSPSDRGWVTEAFF. Here the CDR3 DNA reads TGTGCCAGCAGCCCGTCGGACAGGGGGTGGGTCACTGAAGCTTTCTTT.

The V and J genes are TRBV11-2 and TRBJ2-2; 9 bases align to TRBD2. V lost 5 bases to trimming and J lost 7 bases; unmatched junction nucleotides: 8. Germline CDR1 reads SGHAT; CDR2 reads FQNNGV. This CDR3 has 15 amino acids. CDR3 in DNA: TGTGCCAGCAGCCGATGGACTAGCGAGAGCGGGGAGCTGTTTTTT. Translation: CASSRWTSESGELFF.

The chain uses TRBV18 and TRBJ1-1, with D perhaps matching TRBD1 (5 bases). The germline V and J ends were trimmed by 5 bases and 0 bases, with 7 bases remaining between them. Germline-derived CDR1 and CDR2 are KGHSH and LQKENI. The CDR3 spans 13 residues. CDR3 region: CASSTDMNTEAFF. DNA for the CDR3: TGTGCCAGCTCAACGGACATGAACACTGAAGCTTTCTTT.

The DNA of the CDR3 is TGTGCCAGCTCCCCAAATGGACAGGGAAACACCATATATTTT. This translates into CASSPNGQGNTIYF. The gene calls are TRBV18 and TRBJ1-3; TRBD1 is a possible D gene (6 bases). The ends were cut back, 6 bases at V and 4 bases at J, with 13 bases in the middle. Germline V lookup: CDR1 KGHSH, CDR2 LQKENI. This CDR3 comprises 14 residues. The variable domain in full, completed from reference TRBV18 and TRBJ1-3, reads NAGVMQNPRHLVRRRGQEARLRCSPMKGHSHVYWYRQLPEEGLKFMVYLQKENIIDESGMPKERFSAEFPKEGPSILRIQQVVRGDSAAYFCASSPNGQGNTIYFGEGSWLTVV.

The chain couples TRBV6-1 to TRBJ1-5; TRBD1 aligns across 7 bases. The CDR3 is 16 residues long. Germline lookup yields CDR1 MNHNS and CDR2 SASEGT. Trimming took 1 base from V and 6 from J; bases not matched to a gene: 9. CDR3 sequence: CASSEEGQDGFQPQHF. In DNA form, the CDR3 reads TGTGCCAGCAGTGAAGAAGGACAGGACGGGTTTCAGCCCCAGCATTTT.

The V gene is TRBV9, the J gene TRBJ1-1; no clear D gene. Trimming pared 4 bases from V and 8 bases from J, leaving 15 bases between. From germline, CDR1 is SGDLS and CDR2 YYNGEE. This CDR3 comprises 13 residues. The CDR3 region is CASSPRGSREAFF. DNA of the CDR3: TGTGCCAGCAGCCCACGGGGAAGCCGAGAAGCTTTCTTT.

This sequence joins TRBV5-1 and TRBJ2-2, with 7 bases fitting TRBD2. This CDR3 region has 13 residues. Germline V gene data show CDR1 as SGHRS and CDR2 as YFSETQ. The junction had 7 bases not matched to a gene; V was cut back by 7 bases and J by 7 bases. The CDR3 here is CASRGGGVGELFF. In nucleotides, the CDR3 is TGCGCCAGCCGCGGGGGAGGAGTCGGGGAGCTGTTTTTT. The entire variable domain, with the rest obtained from reference TRBV5-1 and TRBJ2-2, is as follows: KAGVTQTPRYLIKTRGQQVTLSCSPISGHRSVSWYQQTPGQGLQFLFEYFSETQRNKGNFPGRFSGRQFSNSRSEMNVSTLELGDSALYLCASRGGGVGELFFGEGSRLTVL.

V and J are TRBV10-3 and TRBJ1-6, with 8 bases identical to TRBD1. CDR1 is ENHRY, CDR2 SYGVKD, per germline. Trimming at V came to 10 bases and at J to 6 bases, leaving 11 bases not matched to a gene. This CDR3 spans 15 amino acids. The CDR3 DNA reads as TGTGCCACCTCGGGGGGACAGGTTCTTAATTCACCCCTCCACTTT. The encoded protein is CATSGGQVLNSPLHF.

This clone was seen more than once but under ten times. V is TRBV19 and J is TRBJ1-5, with no clear D. The CDR3 is made up of 13 amino acids. CDR1 and CDR2 (germline): LNHDA, SQIVND (reference sequence). V lost 3 bases and J lost 2, with 5 bases in between. In DNA, the CDR3 is TGTGCCAGTAGTATTCTCGGCAATCAGCCCCAGCATTTT. It specifies CASSILGNQPQHF. The complete variable domain, with remaining parts taken from reference TRBV19 and TRBJ1-5, reads DGGITQSPKYLFRKEGQNVTLSCEQNLNHDAMYWYRQDPGQGLRLIYYSQIVNDFQKGDIAEGYSVSREKKESFPLTVTSAQKNPTAFYLCASSILGNQPQHFGDGTRLSIL.

The chain has TRBV12-5 and TRBJ2-2, with a tentative D call TRBD1 (6 bases). The CDR3 runs 13 residues. Germline assignment: CDR1 LGHNT and CDR2 FRNRAP. The V gene lost 6 bases and the J gene lost 7 bases, with 12 bases spanning the gap. CDR3 sequence (DNA): TGTGCTAGTGGAATTCGGACAGACGGGGAGCTGTTTTTT. Amino acids: CASGIRTDGELFF.

V and J are TRBV5-1 and TRBJ2-7; 7 nucleotides align to TRBD2. The CDR3 loop spans 15 amino acids. J gave up 0 bases and V 0 bases, and 3 bases lay outside the gene matches. In germline, CDR1 is SGHRS, CDR2 YFSETQ. CDR3 DNA sequence: TGCGCCAGCAGCTTGGGCGGGGGTATCTCCTACGAGCAGTACTTC. This gives the protein CASSLGGGISYEQYF.

The chain links TRBV10-3 to TRBJ2-1, with TRBD1 matching 8 bases. The CDR3 runs to 14 residues. V dropped 2 bases and J dropped 12; count of bases not matched to a gene: 9. The germline V gene has CDR1 ENHRY and CDR2 SYGVKD. The CDR3 loop is CAISEPGQGGGQFF. CDR3 in DNA: TGTGCCATCAGTGAGCCCGGACAGGGTGGAGGGCAGTTCTTC.